The rows below give T cell receptor beta chains drawn from one sample of a study of T cell responses to AZD1222 COVID-19 vaccine. Produced via immunoSEQ multiplex PCR; TCRdb's table is partial and in-frame only. The profile shows more than 100,000 clones, about 93% of them singletons. This material consisted of peripheral blood, taken on day 0 of AZD1222 vaccination. The receptors were gathered from an adult in good health. Each CDR3 is given without its conserved first and last residue.

12	TRBJ2-3	TRBV24-1	ATSWRSGTDTQY
16	TRBJ2-7	TRBV11-2	ASSLEGSPPGQGYEQY
12	TRBJ2-1	TRBV19	ACNTGTDYNEQF
12	TRBJ1-2	TRBV10-3	ATQRTGRDYGYT
13	TRBJ2-5	TRBV3-1/TRBV3-2	ASSQGTSGVETQY
13	TRBJ1-1	TRBV5-6	ASSSLTDDDTEAF
12	TRBJ2-7	TRBV27	ASRPADRGFEQY
14	TRBJ2-3	TRBV27	ASSRESRSRADTQY
11	TRBJ1-4	TRBV11-2	AGGMQGGEKLF
16	TRBJ1-5	TRBV18	ASSPVGTGPYSNQPQH
10	TRBJ1-1	TRBV5-4	ASSYEANEAF
13	TRBJ1-4	TRBV30	AWNLLGQTNEKLF
12	TRBJ1-2	TRBV19	ASISTGSMDGYT
12	TRBJ1-3	TRBV5-1	ASRDRAAGNTIY
10	TRBJ1-4	TRBV6-2/TRBV6-3	ASSPMGGKLF
13	TRBJ2-7	TRBV6-2/TRBV6-3	ASSAGTGDIYEQY
10	TRBJ1-2	TRBV2	ASSRANYGYT
14	TRBJ1-4	TRBV27	ASSSGLDGIYEKLF
13	TRBJ2-2	TRBV9	ASSRSGRNTGELF
9	TRBJ2-3	TRBV11-2	ASSYTDTQY
12	TRBJ2-7	TRBV7-9	ASSLAVQGHEQY
11	TRBJ1-2	TRBV7-8	ASSLERSGGYT
14	TRBJ1-6	TRBV3-1/TRBV3-2	ASSLRDRAISSPLH
18	TRBJ1-4	TRBV4-3	ASSQDPGTEIERANEKLF
12	TRBJ1-5	TRBV5-4	ASSTRDRGQPQH
12	TRBJ2-1	TRBV7-2	ASRNRGSYNEQF